These 21 T cell receptor beta chains share one sample of origin, sequenced in a study of early T cells in non-severe SARS-CoV-2 infection. TCRdb re-called the 5' RACE reads through MiXCR, storing one row per CDR3 protein. This table has about 67,000 distinct CDR3 sequences, over 8% appearing once. Sequenced here: whole blood, sampled at baseline. Source of these receptors: an adult who was a healthcare worker with PCR-confirmed SARS-CoV-2 infection or an uninfected control (not recorded which).

The sample holds a few counts of this clonotype. J is TRBJ1-4 and V is TRBV7-2; D ambiguous. This CDR3 has 13 amino acids. Germline lookup yields CDR1 SGHTA and CDR2 FQGNSA. V lost 3 bases to trimming and J lost 5 bases, with 7 bases between them. The CDR3 spells CASSFGRNEKLFF. In DNA, the CDR3 is TGTGCCAGCAGCTTTGGCCGAAATGAAAAACTGTTTTTT.

This chain joins TRBV5-1 and TRBJ1-2; D not resolved. V lost 5 bases and J lost 1, with 12 bases in between. CDR3 length equals 14 residues. Germline V gene lookup returns CDR1 SGHRS and CDR2 YFSETQ. CDR3 amino acids: CASRTGSDNYGYTF. In nucleotides, the CDR3 is TGCGCCAGCAGGACCGGCAGTGATAACTATGGCTACACCTTC.

This clonotype was counted between two and nine times. The chain carries TRBV6-2 or TRBV6-3 and TRBJ2-5; 10 nucleotides align to TRBD2. Looked up from germline, CDR1 is MNHEY and CDR2 is SVGEGT. The CDR3 extends over 14 amino acids. The V segment lost 7 bases and the J segment 1 base; nucleotides outside the gene matches: 3. CDR3 DNA sequence: TGTGCCAGCACTGGACTAGCGGTCCAAGAGACCCAGTACTTC. Protein sequence: CASTGLAVQETQYF.

The chain joins TRBV6-2 or TRBV6-3 to TRBJ1-2; D is possibly TRBD1 (6 bases). Trimming took off 0 bases at V and 1 base at J, with 15 bases between the two ends. CDR1 and CDR2 from the germline V gene are MNHEY and SVGEGT. CDR3 size: 17 residues. The CDR3 reads CASSYSFADSLNYGYTF. The CDR3 DNA reads TGTGCCAGCAGTTACTCGTTCGCGGACAGCCTTAACTATGGCTACACCTTC.

This clonotype was detected many times. The chain combines TRBV6-2 or TRBV6-3 with TRBJ1-2; 8 positions agree with TRBD1. Germline CDR1 reads MNHEY; CDR2 reads SVGEGT. The CDR3 loop spans 15 amino acids. The ends lost 4 bases at V and 0 bases at J; junction bases unmatched: 4. The DNA for the CDR3 is TGTGCCAGCAGTTTACCGGGACAGGCTAACTATGGCTACACCTTC. Protein sequence: CASSLPGQANYGYTF.

The table lists this clonotype with a few counts. The chain uses TRBV12-5 and TRBJ1-1; 8 bases align to TRBD1. The V gene's germline CDR1 is LGHNT and CDR2 FRNRAP. The CDR3 loop spans 14 amino acids. The junction had 12 bases not matched to a gene; V was cut back by 7 bases and J by 8 bases. The CDR3 here is CASAKDRVGLEAFF. DNA for the CDR3: TGTGCTAGTGCTAAGGACAGGGTAGGATTAGAAGCTTTCTTT.

The genes are TRBV20-1 and TRBJ2-3; the match to TRBD2 covers 10 bases. The CDR3 contains 16 residues. Germline trimming cut 0 bases from V and 6 bases from J; bases unmatched to any gene: 9. From germline, CDR1 is DFQATT and CDR2 SNEGSKA (reference sequence). CDR3 sequence reads: CSARDQLAGTRDTQYF. The CDR3 coding sequence is TGCAGTGCTAGAGATCAACTAGCGGGAACAAGGGATACGCAGTATTTT.

This clonotype was observed many times. The chain couples TRBV11-2 to TRBJ2-7; 13 nucleotides match TRBD2. Unmatched junction bases numbered 6, after V lost 6 bases and J lost 7 bases. Germline assignment: CDR1 SGHAT and CDR2 FQNNGV. This CDR3 is 14 amino acids long. Here the CDR3 reads CASRRGLAGDEQYF. The CDR3 DNA sequence: TGTGCCAGCAGACGCGGACTAGCGGGAGATGAGCAGTACTTC.

There are a few counts of this clonotype. J is TRBJ2-3 and V is TRBV27, with D possibly matching TRBD1 (6 bases). The CDR3 is 13 residues long. Trimming shortened V by 5 bases and J by 3 bases, and 9 bases separated the two germline ends. Germline V lookup: CDR1 MNHEY, CDR2 SMNVEV (reference sequence). The CDR3 bases are TGTGCCAGCAGTACGGGACAAACAGATACGCAGTATTTT. This gives the protein CASSTGQTDTQYF.

This clonotype was picked up a small number of times. The chain links TRBV7-2 to TRBJ1-3; tentative D call: TRBD1 (6 bases). The V end lost 1 base, the J end lost 0 bases, and 19 bases lay between the germline ends. The CDR3 spans 19 residues. Germline V gene data show CDR1 as SGHTA and CDR2 as FQGNSA. The CDR3 here is CASSLGGRGSGSSGNTIYF. The CDR3, as DNA: TGTGCCAGCAGCTTAGGAGGCAGGGGATCGGGAAGCTCTGGAAACACCATATATTTT. Full variable domain (outside the CDR3, taken from reference TRBV7-2 and TRBJ1-3): GAGVSQSPSNKVTEKGKDVELRCDPISGHTALYWYRQSLGQGLEFLIYFQGNSAPDKSGLPSDRFSAERTGGSVSTLTIQRTQQEDSAVYLCASSLGGRGSGSSGNTIYFGEGSWLTVV.

This clonotype has only a few counts. This chain connects TRBV27 to TRBJ2-7, with 14 bases aligning to TRBD2. The CDR3 runs 16 residues. Germline V gene lookup returns CDR1 MNHEY and CDR2 SMNVEV (reference sequence). J gave up 6 bases and V 3 bases, and 7 bases lay outside the gene matches. The CDR3 region is CASSFRLAGGPGEQYF. CDR3 coding DNA: TGTGCCAGCAGTTTCCGACTAGCGGGAGGGCCAGGCGAGCAGTACTTC.

This clonotype occurred many times. The V call is TRBV28, the J call TRBJ2-6; TRBD2 is a possible D gene (5 bases). Germline V CDR1 and CDR2: MDHEN, SYDVKM. The V end lost 5 bases, the J end lost 15 bases, and 17 bases lay between the germline ends. This CDR3 has 13 residues. CDR3 sequence (DNA): TGTGCCAGCAGTGAATTGACACTAGATGGCCTGACTTTC. The encoded protein is CASSELTLDGLTF.

The CDR3 sequence is CASSSLRGREPGYTF. The CDR3 DNA reads as TGTGCCAGCAGCTCCCTCAGGGGGCGTGAACCTGGCTACACCTTC. This sequence joins TRBV7-9 and TRBJ1-2; 8 bases align to TRBD1. The J segment lost 7 bases and the V segment lost 4 bases, leaving 11 bases of the junction unmatched. The germline gives CDR1 SEHNR, CDR2 FQNEAQ (reference sequence). The CDR3 spans 15 residues.

This rearrangement joins TRBV6-6 to TRBJ1-2; no firm D call. Looked up from germline, CDR1 is MNHNY and CDR2 is SVGAGI (reference sequence). The CDR3 spans 15 residues. Trimming took off 1 base at V and 4 bases at J, with 13 bases between the two ends. The CDR3 here is CASSYYEEASYGYTF. The CDR3 DNA sequence: TGTGCCAGCAGTTACTATGAGGAAGCGAGCTATGGCTACACCTTC.

Notes on this clonotype: Given a much more abundant clone one base away, this may be a read error. CDR3 amino acids: CASNTGSSSLHF. The CDR3 region has the DNA TGTGCCAGCAACACGGGGAGTTCATCCCTCCACTTT. The V and J genes are TRBV28 and TRBJ1-6; D remains ambiguous. Germline CDR1 is MDHEN and CDR2 is SYDVKM. This CDR3 has 12 amino acids.

The table lists this clonotype with many counts. This rearrangement joins TRBV20-1 to TRBJ2-1, with D perhaps matching TRBD1 or TRBD2 (5 bases each). There are 13 residues in the CDR3. Trimming took off 3 bases at V and 4 bases at J, with 10 bases between the two ends. From germline, CDR1 is DFQATT and CDR2 SNEGSKA (reference sequence). The CDR3 DNA sequence: TGCAGTGCTAGCGGGACCCCTTACAATGAGCAGTTCTTC. It codes for CSASGTPYNEQFF.

This clonotype was detected many times. The V and J genes are TRBV2 and TRBJ1-2; D gene ambiguous. The germline V gene encodes CDR1 SNHLY and CDR2 FYNNEI. Trimming took 3 bases from V and 7 from J, leaving 9 bases between them. The CDR3 runs 12 residues. The CDR3 here is CASSEVRAGYTF. Here the CDR3 DNA reads TGTGCCAGCAGTGAGGTGAGGGCTGGCTACACCTTC.

By share, this clonotype counts as medium-sized. The chain is built from TRBV29-1 and TRBJ2-1; 10 bases fit TRBD2. This CDR3 is 14 amino acids long. Germline CDR1 is SQVTM and CDR2 is ANQGSEA. V lost 7 bases to trimming and J lost 3 bases; unmatched junction nucleotides: 6. CDR3 in DNA: TGCAGCGCCGGGACTAGCGTTGACTACAATGAGCAGTTCTTC. Protein product: CSAGTSVDYNEQFF.

This clonotype was observed at least ten times. The V and J genes are TRBV7-8 and TRBJ2-7; TRBD1 might be the D (6 bases). Trimming removed 2 bases at V and 2 bases at J, with 19 bases between. The germline V gene has CDR1 SGHVS and CDR2 FQNEAQ. The CDR3 extends over 17 amino acids. CDR3 region: CASSLSRTVTSTYEQYF. For the CDR3, the DNA is TGTGCCAGCAGCTTATCCAGGACAGTAACATCGACCTACGAGCAGTACTTC. The full variable domain, completed using reference TRBV7-8 and TRBJ2-7, is GAGVSQSPRYKVAKRGQDVALRCDPISGHVSLFWYQQALGQGPEFLTYFQNEAQLDKSGLPSDRFFAERPEGSVSTLKIQRTQQEDSAVYLCASSLSRTVTSTYEQYFGPGTRLTVT.

This clonotype was recorded a few times. The V call is TRBV5-1, the J call TRBJ2-3; the D is unclear. Trimming shortened V by 0 bases and J by 4 bases, and 6 bases separated the two germline ends. The CDR3 is 13 residues long. Germline values: CDR1 SGHRS, CDR2 YFSETQ. This CDR3 reads CASSLDDADTQYF. For the CDR3, the DNA is TGCGCCAGCAGCTTGGACGATGCAGATACGCAGTATTTT.

This clonotype showed up many times. The chain couples TRBV7-3 to TRBJ2-1, with 8 nucleotides matching TRBD2. The CDR3 is 14 residues long. Germline CDR1 and CDR2: SGHTA and FQGTGA. The V and J ends lost 6 bases and 0 bases, in that order; junction bases with no gene match: 1. The CDR3 sequence is CASRAGGSYNEQFF. For the CDR3, the DNA is TGTGCCAGCAGGGCGGGAGGCTCCTACAATGAGCAGTTCTTC.